Below, 18 T cell receptor beta chains from the same sample are listed, as sequenced in a study of vaccination effects on CD4 cells after COVID-19. Before sequencing, viral peptide pools were used by the ViraFEST assay to expand antigen-specific CD4+ T cells. After more than 8 days in culture, the CD4+ T cells were isolated. None of these healthy vaccinees had been infected with SARS-CoV-2 before vaccination. Measured with immunoSEQ multiplex PCR; TCRdb has only the in-frame clones, and not every one. The sample records about 24,000 clones, about 72% being singletons. No antigen has been identified for these receptors. Material: CD4+ T cells from PBMCs cultured with HCoV-OC43 spike peptides, obtained before COVID-19 vaccination. Specified subset: HCoV-OC43 spike overlapping peptide pool stimulation. These receptors all come from a human donor who received a COVID-19 vaccine.

This clone was seen once. The V call is TRBV5-1, the J call TRBJ2-5, with 12 bases matching TRBD2. Germline V CDR1 and CDR2: SGHRS, YFSETQ. This CDR3 region has 17 residues. J gave up 5 bases and V 4 bases, and 12 bases lay outside the gene matches. As DNA, the CDR3 is TGCGCCAGCAGCACAGGGGCTAGCGGGGGGGCCCGTGAGACCCAGTACTTC. This codes for CASSTGASGGARETQYF.

The chain links TRBV6-5 to TRBJ1-1; no reliable D call. The V end lost 5 bases, the J end lost 7 bases, and 11 bases lay between the germline ends. This CDR3 spans 12 amino acids. The germline CDR1 and CDR2 sequences are MNHEY and SVGAGI. The CDR3 here is CASSRGLGEAFF. DNA of the CDR3: TGTGCCAGCAGTCGCGGACTCGGTGAAGCTTTCTTT.

V usage is TRBV6-6 and J usage is TRBJ2-1; a weak D match, TRBD2 (6 bases). This CDR3 comprises 13 residues. V dropped 6 bases and J dropped 5 bases, with 11 bases sitting between them. Germline values: CDR1 MNHNY, CDR2 SVGAGI (reference sequence). The CDR3 DNA is TGTGCCAGCAGGGAGGGGATCGACAATGAGCAGTTCTTC. Its protein is CASREGIDNEQFF.

CDR3 sequence (DNA): TGTGCCAGCAGCTTGGCCTGGAAAGCCGGGATCGGGGAGCTGTTTTTT. Encoded protein: CASSLAWKAGIGELFF. The J gene is TRBJ2-2, the V gene TRBV5-5; a possible D gene is TRBD2 (5 bases). The CDR3 has 16 amino acids. Germline-derived CDR1 and CDR2 are SGHKS and YYEKEE (reference sequence). V dropped 0 bases and J dropped 7 bases, with 16 bases sitting between them.

This clone was recorded only once. This rearrangement joins TRBV28 to TRBJ1-5; 8 bases are shared with TRBD1. Germline-derived CDR1 and CDR2 are MDHEN and SYDVKM. The length of the CDR3 is 12 residues. Trimming cost V 6 bases and J 12 bases; bases outside gene matches: 7. Here the CDR3 reads CASSPDRGYQHF. DNA for the CDR3: TGTGCCAGCAGCCCCGACAGGGGTTACCAGCATTTT.

The V and J genes are TRBV6-2 or TRBV6-3 and TRBJ2-1, with TRBD2 matching 12 bases. CDR3 length: 13 amino acids. Germline CDR1 is MNHEY and CDR2 is SVGEGT. With V trimmed by 5 bases and J by 10 bases, 3 bases remained unmatched. CDR3 protein: CASSTGLAGEQFF. CDR3 nucleotides: TGTGCCAGCAGTACGGGACTAGCGGGCGAGCAGTTCTTC.

V usage is TRBV18 and J usage is TRBJ1-2; no firm D call. Trimming pared 3 bases from V and 6 bases from J, leaving 11 bases between. Germline loops: CDR1 KGHSH, CDR2 LQKENI. The CDR3 extends over 13 amino acids. CDR3 amino acids: CASSPRGDDGYTF. As DNA, the CDR3 is TGTGCCAGCTCACCCCGCGGGGATGATGGCTACACCTTC.

The chain couples TRBV2 to TRBJ1-4, with 7 bases matching TRBD1. Germline-derived CDR1 and CDR2 are SNHLY and FYNNEI. The CDR3 spans 17 residues. After removal of 6 bases from V and 0 bases from J, the junction contained 10 bases not matched to a gene. CDR3 coding DNA: TGTGCCAGCAGCAAACTCGGGACAGCTGCAACTAATGAAAAACTGTTTTTT. This encodes CASSKLGTAATNEKLFF.

The V gene is TRBV2, the J gene TRBJ1-4, with TRBD1 matching 7 bases. Germline values: CDR1 SNHLY, CDR2 FYNNEI. This CDR3 is built from 15 residues. V lost 5 bases and J lost 4; bases outside the gene matches: 7. The CDR3 bases are TGTGCCAGCAGTCTAACAGGGGCGGATAATGAAAAACTGTTTTTT. This gives the protein CASSLTGADNEKLFF.

Only a few counts were recorded for this clone. V and J are TRBV5-1 and TRBJ1-2, with no clear D. V lost 4 bases, J lost 3 bases, and 10 bases lay in between. The germline V gene encodes CDR1 SGHRS and CDR2 YFSETQ. The CDR3 is 13 amino acids. The CDR3 DNA reads TGCGCCAGCAGCAACCAAGTAGACTATGGCTACACCTTC. Protein: CASSNQVDYGYTF.

The V gene is TRBV5-1, the J gene TRBJ2-6; maybe TRBD1 (5 bases). The CDR3 is 14 residues long. V lost 10 bases and J 2 bases, leaving 13 bases between the germline ends. Germline V gives CDR1 SGHRS, CDR2 YFSETQ. The CDR3 nucleotides read TGCGCCGACCCAGACAGCCCTGGGGCCAACGTCCTGACTTTC. The encoded protein is CADPDSPGANVLTF.

The chain is built from TRBV11-3 and TRBJ1-4; D ambiguous. V was trimmed by 2 bases and J by 3 bases, leaving 4 bases between them. CDR1 is SGHNT and CDR2 is YENEEA in the germline V gene. The CDR3 runs 13 residues. Written as DNA, the CDR3 is TGTGCCAGCAGCTTAACACCTAATGAAAAACTGTTTTTT. Protein product: CASSLTPNEKLFF.

V gene TRBV7-8 combines with J gene TRBJ1-2; no reliable D call. CDR1 and CDR2 from the germline V gene are SGHVS and FQNEAQ. The CDR3 contains 13 residues. V was clipped by 7 bases and J by 2 bases, with 11 bases between them. The CDR3 DNA reads TGTGCCAGCACCCCGGCGGGGAACTATGGCTACACCTTC. Encoded protein: CASTPAGNYGYTF. The whole variable domain, remainder taken from reference TRBV7-8 and TRBJ1-2, is GAGVSQSPRYKVAKRGQDVALRCDPISGHVSLFWYQQALGQGPEFLTYFQNEAQLDKSGLPSDRFFAERPEGSVSTLKIQRTQQEDSAVYLCASTPAGNYGYTFGSGTRLTVV.

This clone was observed a single time. The genes are TRBV7-2 and TRBJ2-3, with no clear D. The CDR3 runs to 15 residues. The V end lost 3 bases, the J end lost 3 bases, and 13 bases lay between the germline ends. Germline CDR1 reads SGHTA; CDR2 reads FQGNSA. The CDR3 DNA sequence: TGTGCCAGCAGCTTCTGGTACACCCCAACAGATACGCAGTATTTT. Protein sequence: CASSFWYTPTDTQYF.

This clone came up a few times. The chain couples TRBV5-1 to TRBJ2-7, with a tentative D call TRBD2 (5 bases). Germline V gene data show CDR1 as SGHRS and CDR2 as YFSETQ. The V gene lost 4 bases and the J gene lost 2 bases, with 13 bases spanning the gap. The CDR3 length is 14 residues. As DNA, the CDR3 is TGCGCCAGCAGCCCGGACGGAGGACCCTACGAGCAGTACTTC. This gives the protein CASSPDGGPYEQYF.

The chain combines TRBV6-5 with TRBJ1-6, with TRBD1 matching 9 bases. CDR3 length: 14 amino acids. Trimming took 7 bases from V and 8 from J; bases not matched to a gene: 6. In germline, CDR1 is MNHEY, CDR2 SVGAGI. CDR3 nucleotides: TGTGCCAGCACTAAAGGACAGGGGCATTCACCCCTCCACTTT. This codes for CASTKGQGHSPLHF.

The CDR3 DNA reads as TGTGCCAGCAGCGTAGTGGAAGGTGAGCAGTTCTTC. It is translated as CASSVVEGEQFF. The V and J genes are TRBV9 and TRBJ2-1, with D unresolved. Germline CDR1 reads SGDLS; CDR2 reads YYNGEE. V lost 0 bases and J 9 bases, leaving 7 bases between the germline ends. This CDR3 spans 12 amino acids.

This clone was counted only a few times. J is TRBJ2-3 and V is TRBV11-2; the match to TRBD2 covers 10 bases. Per germline, CDR1 SGHAT and CDR2 FQNNGV. The J segment lost 3 bases and the V segment lost 5 bases, leaving 8 bases of the junction unmatched. The CDR3 contains 16 residues. The CDR3 is CASSIRAGGETDTQYF. The DNA of the CDR3 is TGTGCCAGCAGCATACGAGCGGGGGGGGAAACAGATACGCAGTATTTT.